This T cell receptor beta chain is from a study of T cells after yellow fever vaccination. Study as a whole: When fractions had low cell numbers, they were prepared with SMART-Seq v4 Ultra Low Input.

This clonotype was seen a few times. Production of TCR cDNA was by 5'RACE template switching, which also added a universal primer site and UMIs. TCRdb re-derived calls from the 5' RACE reads in MiXCR, one entry per CDR3 protein. The sample has 340,000 or so distinct CDR3 sequences; about 12% are singletons. Per the germline V gene, CDR1 is DFQATT and CDR2 is SNEGSKA (reference sequence). The CDR3 has 13 residues. The V gene lost 4 bases and the J gene lost 1 base, with 11 bases spanning the gap. V usage is TRBV20-1 and J usage is TRBJ2-7, with D unclear. The input for sequencing was CD4+ T cells sorted from PBMCs, taken 15 days after the yellow fever booster vaccination. This TCR derives from a man younger than 35 who received the YFV17D yellow fever vaccine. In DNA, the CDR3 is TGCAGTGCTATGGACGGTCGATCCTACGAGCAGTACGTC. It translates to CSAMDGRSYEQYV.